The 20 T cell receptor beta chains below were found in one sample sequenced in a study of T-cell reconstitution after alpha-beta-depleted transplantation in children. The TCRbeta library incorporated unique molecular identifiers. MiXCR, run by TCRdb on the PCR reads, gives a single entry per CDR3 protein. The sample contains 450,000 to 600,000 distinct CDR3 sequences, roughly 13% of which appear only once. Source: PBMCs, mostly from graft donor cells, taken 360 days after TCRalphabeta/CD19-depleted stem cell transplant. The receptors stem from a male patient aged 10 to 17 who had a stem cell transplant for acute myeloid leukemia, so the T cells may come from the graft donor.

V is TRBV9 and J is TRBJ2-6, with 8 bases identical to TRBD1. CDR1 is SGDLS, CDR2 YYNGEE, per germline. V shed 0 bases, J shed 3 bases, and the junction held 8 bases outside the gene matches. The CDR3 runs to 18 residues. In DNA, the CDR3 is TGTGCCAGCAGCGTAGTTCCAGGGGGCGCTATTGGGGCCAACGTCCTGACTTTC. Translation: CASSVVPGGAIGANVLTF.

The V gene is TRBV30, the J gene TRBJ2-1; D gene uncertain. There are 16 residues in the CDR3. The germline V gene has CDR1 GTSNPN and CDR2 SVGIG (reference sequence). V gave up 0 bases and J gave up 4 bases, with 16 bases separating them. CDR3 residues: CAWSVGFMSSYNEQFF. The CDR3 nucleotides read TGTGCCTGGAGTGTAGGATTTATGAGTTCGTACAATGAGCAGTTCTTC.

The V gene is TRBV7-6, the J gene TRBJ2-1; 8 bases map to TRBD2. The CDR3 length is 16 residues. V shed 1 base, J shed 4 bases, and the junction held 6 bases outside the gene matches. Germline-derived CDR1 and CDR2 are SGHVS and FNYEAQ. CDR3 sequence: CASSLEAGRAYNEQFF. The CDR3 DNA reads TGTGCCAGCAGCTTAGAAGCCGGGAGGGCGTACAATGAGCAGTTCTTC.

The chain joins TRBV7-2 to TRBJ2-7; a possible D gene is TRBD2 (6 bases). Trimming cost V 1 base and J 7 bases, with 11 bases left between them. Germline assignment: CDR1 SGHTA and CDR2 FQGNSA. The CDR3 is 13 amino acids. This chain's CDR3 is CASSLDGRAEQYF. For the CDR3, the DNA is TGTGCCAGCAGCTTAGACGGGAGAGCGGAGCAGTACTTC.

The rearrangement links TRBV7-8 to TRBJ2-1; perhaps TRBD2 as D (7 bases). CDR3 length: 15 residues. Germline loops: CDR1 SGHVS, CDR2 FQNEAQ. V lost 1 base, J lost 4 bases, and 11 bases lay in between. This CDR3 is CASSLVRGGYNEQFF. DNA of the CDR3: TGTGCCAGCAGCTTAGTGAGGGGGGGATACAATGAGCAGTTCTTC.

This clonotype was detected many times. CDR3: CASGGISSYEQYF. In DNA, the CDR3 is TGTGCCAGTGGGGGCATCAGCTCCTACGAGCAGTACTTC. The chain uses TRBV19 and TRBJ2-7; D is perhaps TRBD1 (6 bases). CDR1 is LNHDA and CDR2 is SQIVND in the germline V gene (reference sequence). Trimming removed 8 bases from V and 0 bases from J, with 11 bases in between. The CDR3 length is 13 residues.

There are a few counts of this clonotype. The CDR3 protein is CASRLQTGTGGGEQFF. The DNA of the CDR3 is TGTGCCAGCAGGCTACAGACCGGGACAGGGGGCGGGGAGCAGTTCTTC. This chain connects TRBV12-3 or TRBV12-4 to TRBJ2-1; TRBD1 agrees at 12 bases. The V gene end was trimmed by 6 bases and the J gene end by 10 bases; junction bases not matched to a gene: 13. This CDR3 has 16 residues.

This chain connects TRBV29-1 to TRBJ2-5; 10 bases align to TRBD2. This CDR3 region has 13 residues. Germline CDR1 and CDR2: SQVTM and ANQGSEA. The trim removed 4 bases at V and 5 bases at J, leaving 4 bases unmatched. The CDR3 protein is CSVVGGLAETQYF. CDR3 nucleotide sequence: TGCAGCGTTGTGGGGGGACTAGCGGAGACCCAGTACTTC.

This chain links TRBV25-1 with TRBJ2-1; TRBD2 aligns across 10 bases. The CDR3 sequence is 17 residues long. The germline CDR1 and CDR2 sequences are MGHDK and SYGVNS. J gave up 8 bases and V 0 bases, and 10 bases lay outside the gene matches. CDR3 sequence: CASSEYRPGLASHEQFF. The CDR3 DNA sequence: TGTGCCAGCAGTGAATATCGACCGGGACTAGCGTCCCATGAGCAGTTCTTC.

This clonotype has a handful of counts. Here the CDR3 reads CASSQLTSGSIHEQYF. In DNA form, the CDR3 reads TGTGCCAGCTCTCAGCTCACTAGCGGGAGTATACACGAGCAGTACTTC. This chain links TRBV18 with TRBJ2-7; 11 nucleotides agree with TRBD2. The CDR3 totals 16 residues. V lost 6 bases to trimming and J lost 5 bases; unmatched junction nucleotides: 12. Germline V lookup: CDR1 KGHSH, CDR2 LQKENI.

There are many counts of this clonotype. CDR3 coding DNA: TGTGCCAGCTCAATTACGGGGGGCAGAGATGAAAAACTGTTTTTT. Translation: CASSITGGRDEKLFF. The J gene is TRBJ1-4, the V gene TRBV7-2; possible D gene TRBD1, 6 bases. Germline lookup yields CDR1 SGHTA and CDR2 FQGNSA. V lost 8 bases to trimming and J lost 6 bases, with 19 bases between them. This CDR3 comprises 15 residues.

V and J are TRBV5-1 and TRBJ2-6; the match to TRBD1 covers 9 bases. The CDR3 runs to 19 residues. CDR1 is SGHRS and CDR2 is YFSETQ in the germline V gene. V shed 4 bases and J 4 bases; nucleotides not matched to a gene: 15. CDR3: CASSALPPGQGNGANVLTF. Written as DNA, the CDR3 is TGCGCCAGCAGCGCTCTCCCCCCGGGACAGGGTAACGGGGCCAACGTCCTGACTTTC.

The chain carries TRBV6-2 or TRBV6-3 and TRBJ2-1, with TRBD1 as a possible D gene (6 bases). Germline V gene data show CDR1 as MNHEY and CDR2 as SVGEGT. This CDR3 has 15 residues. The V and J ends lost 5 bases and 4 bases respectively, with 15 bases between them. The CDR3 reads CASSRVRDTYNEQFF. As DNA, the CDR3 is TGTGCCAGCAGTAGGGTGAGGGACACTTACAATGAGCAGTTCTTC.

This clonotype was picked up a small number of times. The chain recombines TRBV19 with TRBJ2-1; 11 bases are shared with TRBD2. The length of the CDR3 is 15 residues. Looked up from germline, CDR1 is LNHDA and CDR2 is SQIVND (reference sequence). With 7 bases clipped from V and 4 bases from J, the junction kept 6 bases outside the gene matches. CDR3 sequence: CASTQLAGAYNEQFF. The CDR3 DNA sequence: TGTGCCAGTACCCAACTAGCGGGAGCTTACAATGAGCAGTTCTTC.

Only a few counts were recorded for this clonotype. The chain recombines TRBV7-6 with TRBJ2-7; the D call may be TRBD1 or TRBD2 (5 bases each). Germline V gives CDR1 SGHVS, CDR2 FNYEAQ. Trimming took 3 bases from V and 2 from J, leaving 11 bases between them. This CDR3 spans 14 amino acids. The CDR3 bases are TGTGCCAGCAGCTTCCCGGGACGCACCTACGAGCAGTACTTC. This sequence encodes CASSFPGRTYEQYF.

This clonotype was seen many times. The chain recombines TRBV29-1 with TRBJ2-7; D is undetermined. The CDR3 loop spans 11 amino acids. V lost 2 bases and J 0 bases, leaving 2 bases between the germline ends. Germline V gene lookup returns CDR1 SQVTM and CDR2 ANQGSEA. CDR3: CSVEISYEQYF. The CDR3, as DNA: TGCAGCGTTGAAATCTCCTACGAGCAGTACTTC.

This clonotype has a count of ten or more. The chain carries TRBV4-3 and TRBJ2-1, with TRBD2 identical over 12 bases. Germline trimming cut 0 bases from V and 6 bases from J; bases unmatched to any gene: 3. Looked up from germline, CDR1 is LGHNA and CDR2 is YSLEER. The CDR3 contains 16 residues. CDR3 in amino acids: CASSQEWTSGTNEQFF. In DNA, the CDR3 is TGCGCCAGCAGCCAAGAGTGGACTAGCGGGACCAATGAGCAGTTCTTC.

The genes are TRBV28 and TRBJ2-7; the D gene is possibly TRBD1 (6 bases). With 8 bases removed from V and 4 bases from J, the gap between germline ends came to 12 bases. The CDR3 contains 12 residues. Germline-derived CDR1 and CDR2 are MDHEN and SYDVKM. This CDR3 is CASRDRNYEQYF. The DNA of the CDR3 is TGTGCCAGCCGAGACAGGAATTACGAGCAGTACTTC.

The sample holds a few counts of this clonotype. The chain combines TRBV20-1 with TRBJ2-3; D unclear. Germline V lookup: CDR1 DFQATT, CDR2 SNEGSKA (reference sequence). The CDR3 totals 14 residues. V was shortened by 3 bases and J by 4 bases, with 14 bases between the two germline ends. CDR3 amino acids: CSASAQWVPDTQYF. DNA of the CDR3: TGCAGTGCTAGCGCCCAGTGGGTCCCAGATACGCAGTATTTT.

The J gene is TRBJ2-7, the V gene TRBV6-1; D might be TRBD1 (5 bases). CDR3 length equals 11 residues. CDR1 is MNHNS, CDR2 SASEGT, per germline. The V gene lost 7 bases and the J gene lost 11 bases, with 15 bases spanning the gap. The CDR3 protein is CASTRVGEEYF. In nucleotides, the CDR3 is TGTGCCAGCACCAGGGTAGGTGAAGAGTACTTC.